This T cell receptor beta chain was profiled in a study of blood T cells in healthy people across ages. Study details: Template switching caught about one barcoded beta molecule for each two T cells.

Germline V CDR1 and CDR2: SGHTA, FQGTGA. CDR3 length: 15 amino acids. With 5 bases clipped from V and 7 bases from J, the junction kept 9 bases outside the gene matches. Overall study results and limits: Donor CMV status, an unknown factor, possibly confounded changes in expanded clonotypes. Percentage of naive T cells showed a strong correlation with TCR beta diversity.

It was with a sample-barcoded 5' primer and a J-beta primer mix that a second PCR of roughly 6 to 11 cycles was run. TCRdb re-called the 5' RACE reads through MiXCR, storing one row per CDR3 protein. The profile shows about 640,000 distinct CDR3 sequences, less than 45% of them singletons. Concerning this clonotype: The antigen remains unidentified.

The specimen was blood. The TCR sequence derives from an elderly man in good health. The chain couples TRBV7-3 to TRBJ2-7; 12 positions agree with TRBD2. The DNA for the CDR3 is TGTGCCAGCAGCCCGCGGACTAGCGGGGACAATGAGCAGTACTTC. Its protein product is CASSPRTSGDNEQYF.